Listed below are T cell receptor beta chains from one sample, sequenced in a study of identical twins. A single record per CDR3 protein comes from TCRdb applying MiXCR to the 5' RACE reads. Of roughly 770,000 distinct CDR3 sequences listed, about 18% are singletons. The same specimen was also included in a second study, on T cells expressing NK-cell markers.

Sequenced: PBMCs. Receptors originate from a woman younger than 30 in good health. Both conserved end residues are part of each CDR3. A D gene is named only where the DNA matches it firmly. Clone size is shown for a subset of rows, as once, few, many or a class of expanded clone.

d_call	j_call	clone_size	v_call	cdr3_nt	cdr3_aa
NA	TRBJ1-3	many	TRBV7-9	TGTGCCAGCAGCTTGTTTAATGGAAACACCATATATTTT	CASSLFNGNTIYF
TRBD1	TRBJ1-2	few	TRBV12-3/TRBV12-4	TGTGCCAGCAGTTTAGTGGGTTCAGGGGGGAACTATGGCTACACCTTC	CASSLVGSGGNYGYTF
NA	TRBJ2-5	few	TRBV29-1	TGCAGCGTACAGGGGACTGGTGAGACCCAGTACTTC	CSVQGTGETQYF
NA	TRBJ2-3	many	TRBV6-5	TGTGCCAGCAGTTACTCGGGCCTCCTTGAGGATACGCAGTATTTT	CASSYSGLLEDTQYF
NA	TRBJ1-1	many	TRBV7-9	TGTGCCAGTACCCCACAGGGTCGGGTGGAAGCTTTCTTT	CASTPQGRVEAFF
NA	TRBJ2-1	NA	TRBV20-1	TGCAGTGCTAGAGATCGGATATCTCTAGGAAAGTTCTTC	CSARDRISLGKFF
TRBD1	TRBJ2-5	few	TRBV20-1	TGCAGTGCTATTAGATACAGGGGAGAGACCCAGTACTTC	CSAIRYRGETQYF
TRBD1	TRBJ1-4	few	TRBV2	TGTGCCAGCAGTGTTCAGGGGGCGCTAGAATACGGAAAACTGTTTTTT	CASSVQGALEYGKLFF
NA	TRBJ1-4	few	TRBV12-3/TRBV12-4	TGTGCCAGCAACGAGCACACACGGAATGAAAAACTGTTTTTT	CASNEHTRNEKLFF
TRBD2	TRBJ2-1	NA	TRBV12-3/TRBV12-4	TGTGCCAGCAGTTACCGACTAGCGGGGGGCTCCTACAATGAGCAGTTCTTC	CASSYRLAGGSYNEQFF
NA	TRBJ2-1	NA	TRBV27	TGTGCCAGCAGAACAGGGTGGACTGAGCAGTTCTTC	CASRTGWTEQFF
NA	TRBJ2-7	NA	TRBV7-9	TGTGCCAGCAACCCATCCGTGTATCAGGGAATTTGGGACGAGCAGTACTTC	CASNPSVYQGIWDEQYF
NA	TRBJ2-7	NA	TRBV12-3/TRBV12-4	TGTGCCAGCAGCCCATTCGTGGGTAGGGAGCAGTACTTC	CASSPFVGREQYF
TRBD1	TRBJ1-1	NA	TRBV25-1	TGTGCCAGCAGTGAGTACAGGGGAGATGGGACTGAAGCTTTCTTT	CASSEYRGDGTEAFF
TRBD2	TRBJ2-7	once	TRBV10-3	TGTGCCATCAGTTCTTATCAGGGTACCTGGGGGGGATCCTACGAGCAGTACTTC	CAISSYQGTWGGSYEQYF
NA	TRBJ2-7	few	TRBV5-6	TGTGCCAGCAGCTCGTTTCCTCCAGGACCCTACCACTACGAGCAGTACTTC	CASSSFPPGPYHYEQYF
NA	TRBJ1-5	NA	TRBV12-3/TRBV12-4	TGTGCCAGCAGTTCCCGCGGGCCGTATCAGCCCCAGCATTTT	CASSSRGPYQPQHF
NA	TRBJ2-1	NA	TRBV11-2	TGTGCCAGCAGCTTAGAAGGACTATCCCCCGAGCAGTTCTTC	CASSLEGLSPEQFF
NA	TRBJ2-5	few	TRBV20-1	TGCAGTGCTAGAGCCCGATTGGGGGCGGAGACCCAGTACTTC	CSARARLGAETQYF
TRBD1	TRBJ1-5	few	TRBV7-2	TGTGCCAGCAGCTTACAGGGGGGGAACAATCAGCCCCAGCATTTT	CASSLQGGNNQPQHF
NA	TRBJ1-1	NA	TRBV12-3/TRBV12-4	TGTGCCAGCAGTATAGGGGCGTGGACTGAAGCTTTCTTT	CASSIGAWTEAFF
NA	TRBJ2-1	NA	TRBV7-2	TGTGCCAGCAGCTTAGCTCGGGCAGCCTACAATGAGCAGTTCTTC	CASSLARAAYNEQFF
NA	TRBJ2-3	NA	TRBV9	TGTGCCAGCAGCGTAGGAGTGGGACGAAAAGTCAGCACAGATACGCAGTATTTT	CASSVGVGRKVSTDTQYF
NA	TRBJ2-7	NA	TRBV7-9	TGTGCCAGCAGCTTAGTAGGTCCGGGGTACGAGCAGTACTTC	CASSLVGPGYEQYF
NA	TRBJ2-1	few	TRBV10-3	TGTGCCATCAGTGAGGGTCGGGTTGGTAACGAGCAGTTCTTC	CAISEGRVGNEQFF
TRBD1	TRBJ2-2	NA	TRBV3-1	TGTGCCTCCTCCCACCCGGGACAGGGGGCGCGGTACACCGGGGAGCTGTTTTTT	CASSHPGQGARYTGELFF
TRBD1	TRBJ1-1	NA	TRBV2	TGTGCCAGCAGTTCCTGGACAGGGGAGAACACTGAAGCTTTCTTT	CASSSWTGENTEAFF
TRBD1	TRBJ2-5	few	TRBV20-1	TGCAGTGCTAGAGATCGCAGGGGGCTGGAGACCCAGTACTTC	CSARDRRGLETQYF
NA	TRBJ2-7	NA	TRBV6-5	TGTGCCAGCAGTTACTCGGGAACCGACCGAGTGCAGTACTTC	CASSYSGTDRVQYF
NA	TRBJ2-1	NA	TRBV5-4	TGTGCCAGCAGCTTGGGGGGGGCGCGTAACAGTGAGCAGTTCTTC	CASSLGGARNSEQFF
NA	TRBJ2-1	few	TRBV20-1	TGCAGTGCGGTTAGGTATTGGGGGCGGAATGAGCAGTTCTTC	CSAVRYWGRNEQFF
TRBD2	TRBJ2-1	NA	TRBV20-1	TGCAGTGCTAGTAACCGGGAGGGCCGGGGCAATGAGCAGTTCTTC	CSASNREGRGNEQFF
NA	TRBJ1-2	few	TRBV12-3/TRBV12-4	TGTGCCAGCAGTTTAAACCCCAGACAGGTGGTTAGGGGCTACACCTTC	CASSLNPRQVVRGYTF
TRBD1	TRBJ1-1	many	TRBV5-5	TGTGCCAGCAGCTTGGAGGAGACAGGGGGCACTGAAGCTTTCTTT	CASSLEETGGTEAFF
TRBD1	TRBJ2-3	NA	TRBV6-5	TGTGCCAGCAGTTACGGGACAGTAGTTACGCAGTATTTT	CASSYGTVVTQYF
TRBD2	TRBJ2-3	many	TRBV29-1	TGCAGCGTTGGGGCTAGCGGGGGCTCAGATACGCAGTATTTT	CSVGASGGSDTQYF
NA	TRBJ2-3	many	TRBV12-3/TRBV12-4	TGTGCCAGCAGTTTAGCTGTCCTTAGGGGGAGCCCAGATACGCAGTATTTT	CASSLAVLRGSPDTQYF
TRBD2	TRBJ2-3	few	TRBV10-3	TGTGCCATCAGTGAGTCTATTTGGACTAGCGGTACTAGCACAGATACGCAGTATTTT	CAISESIWTSGTSTDTQYF
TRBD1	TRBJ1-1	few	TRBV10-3	TGTGCCATCAGTCCTGGACAGGGTGCGAACACTGAAGCTTTCTTT	CAISPGQGANTEAFF
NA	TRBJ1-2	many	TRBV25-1	TGTGCCAGCAGTCCGAACCAGGACGTCGTGTATGGCTACACCTTC	CASSPNQDVVYGYTF
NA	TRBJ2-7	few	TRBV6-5	TGTGCCAGCAGTTACTCGCCTGAACTCTACGAGCAGTACTTC	CASSYSPELYEQYF
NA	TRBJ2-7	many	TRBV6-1	TGTGCCAGCAGTCGGGACGGAGGATCCTACGAGCAGTACTTC	CASSRDGGSYEQYF
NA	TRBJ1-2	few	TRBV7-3	TGTGCCAGCACATTAAAGGCCGGGGTTTTTGTCTATGGCTACACCTTC	CASTLKAGVFVYGYTF
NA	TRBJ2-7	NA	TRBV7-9	TGTGCCAGCAGCCCCGCATACCCGCCCTACGAGCAGTACTTC	CASSPAYPPYEQYF
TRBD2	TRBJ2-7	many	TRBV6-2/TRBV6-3	TGTGCCAGCAGTTACCTAGCGGGAACCTACGAGCAGTACTTC	CASSYLAGTYEQYF
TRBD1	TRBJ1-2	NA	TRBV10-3	TGTGCCATCAGTGATTCGACTCGGGACAGCGAGTATGGCTACACCTTC	CAISDSTRDSEYGYTF
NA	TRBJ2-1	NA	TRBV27	TGTGCCAGCAGTTCGACGACCGGGACGGCCTACAATGAGCAGTTCTTC	CASSSTTGTAYNEQFF
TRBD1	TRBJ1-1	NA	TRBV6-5	TGTGCCAGCAGTTACTCGAGACAGGGTACTACTGAAGCTTTCTTT	CASSYSRQGTTEAFF
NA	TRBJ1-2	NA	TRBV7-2	TGTGCCAGCAACCCGATGGCCCTCGGCTATGGCTACACCTTC	CASNPMALGYGYTF
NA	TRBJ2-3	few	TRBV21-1	TGTGCCAGCAGCCCCTGGGACAGACTAGAAGATACGCAGTATTTT	CASSPWDRLEDTQYF
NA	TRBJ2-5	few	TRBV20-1	TGCAGTGCTAGACCGGACCCATTCAAAGAGACCCAGTACTTC	CSARPDPFKETQYF
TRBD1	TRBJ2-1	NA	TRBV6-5	TGTGCCAGCAGTTACCGGCCGAACAGGGGGCGGGTCGATGAGCAGTTCTTC	CASSYRPNRGRVDEQFF
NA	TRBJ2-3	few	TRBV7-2	TGTGCCAGCACCAATCAGATCCGGCATACGCAGTATTTT	CASTNQIRHTQYF
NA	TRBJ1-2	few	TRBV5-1	TGCGCCAGCAAAGGCTATGGCTACACCTTC	CASKGYGYTF